The 32 T cell receptor beta chains reported below all come from one sample, sequenced in a study of T cell responses to AZD1222 COVID-19 vaccine. Clones were read by immunoSEQ multiplex PCR, and TCRdb kept only the in-frame ones, dropping some. Among around 97,000 clones listed, over 70% were seen once. The sequenced sample was peripheral blood, obtained on day 0 of AZD1222 vaccination. All receptors derive from an adult in good health.

This clone was picked up one time. This sequence joins TRBV24-1 and TRBJ2-3; D might be TRBD1 (6 bases). The CDR3 sequence is 15 residues long. V shed 4 bases and J shed 1 base, with 11 bases lying between them. The germline V gene encodes CDR1 KGHDR and CDR2 SFDVKD. The CDR3 sequence: CATSERGGGTDTQYF. DNA of the CDR3: TGTGCCACCAGTGAACGTGGGGGCGGCACAGATACGCAGTATTTT.

The J gene is TRBJ1-6, the V gene TRBV25-1; D remains unclear. Trimming pared 4 bases from V and 6 bases from J, leaving 13 bases between. The CDR3 consists of 15 residues. From germline, CDR1 is MGHDK and CDR2 SYGVNS. CDR3 nucleotides: TGTGCCAGCAGTGGACTCCTTGGTTCTAATTCACCCCTCCACTTT. This codes for CASSGLLGSNSPLHF.

The CDR3 loop reads CASSRGADHYEQYF. CDR3 DNA: TGTGCCAGCAGTAGGGGGGCGGATCACTACGAGCAGTACTTC. The chain joins TRBV2 to TRBJ2-7; either TRBD1 or TRBD2 may supply D (6 bases each). The CDR3 spans 14 residues. Germline V gene sequence: CDR1 SNHLY, CDR2 FYNNEI. V was pared by 5 bases and J by 3 bases, with 14 bases between.

V and J are TRBV4-3 and TRBJ2-3, with D tentatively TRBD1 or TRBD2 (6 bases each). The CDR3 has 15 amino acids. The germline V gene encodes CDR1 LGHNA and CDR2 YSLEER. V lost 8 bases and J 3 bases, leaving 18 bases between the germline ends. As DNA, the CDR3 is TGCGCCAGCGCGCCAGGGGCGGGGAGGACAGATACGCAGTATTTT. It codes for CASAPGAGRTDTQYF.

This chain connects TRBV6-5 to TRBJ2-1; D gene ambiguous. Germline V gives CDR1 MNHEY, CDR2 SVGAGI. The CDR3 consists of 12 residues. The V and J ends lost 7 bases and 5 bases respectively, with 9 bases between them. In DNA form, the CDR3 reads TGTGCCAGCACCATCAACAACAATGAGCAGTTCTTC. This translates into CASTINNNEQFF.

The chain couples TRBV28 to TRBJ1-4; 9 bases agree with TRBD1. V shed 4 bases, J shed 3 bases, and the junction held 6 bases outside the gene matches. This CDR3 comprises 16 residues. Germline CDR1 is MDHEN and CDR2 is SYDVKM. This chain's CDR3 is CASSSRDRAPNEKLFF. The CDR3 DNA follows: TGTGCCAGCAGTTCCCGGGACAGGGCACCTAATGAAAAACTGTTTTTT.

The CDR3: CASSHDSGTSRPNEKLFF. The CDR3 DNA sequence: TGTGCCAGCAGCCATGACTCCGGGACATCGCGACCCAATGAAAAACTGTTTTTT. The V call is TRBV14, the J call TRBJ1-4; D perhaps matches TRBD1 (6 bases). The CDR3 totals 18 residues. The germline V and J ends were trimmed by 3 bases and 5 bases, with 22 bases remaining between them. The germline V gene has CDR1 SGHDN and CDR2 FVKESK.

The DNA for the CDR3 is TGTGCCAGCAGTCCCTCTGGGGGCTACGAGCAGTACTTC. Residues: CASSPSGGYEQYF. V usage is TRBV12-3 or TRBV12-4 and J usage is TRBJ2-7; D possibly matches TRBD1 or TRBD2 (5 bases each). The CDR3 has 13 amino acids. The V end was cut by 5 bases, the J end by 3 bases, with 11 bases between.

The chain recombines TRBV5-1 with TRBJ2-5, with 9 bases identical to TRBD2. V lost 3 bases and J lost 2; bases outside the gene matches: 5. This CDR3 comprises 15 residues. Germline CDR1 and CDR2: SGHRS and YFSETQ. The CDR3 is CASSYRAGGQETQYF. Written as DNA, the CDR3 is TGCGCCAGCAGCTACCGAGCGGGGGGACAAGAGACCCAGTACTTC. Looking up the rest from reference TRBV5-1 and TRBJ2-5 gives the full variable domain: KAGVTQTPRYLIKTRGQQVTLSCSPISGHRSVSWYQQTPGQGLQFLFEYFSETQRNKGNFPGRFSGRQFSNSRSEMNVSTLELGDSALYLCASSYRAGGQETQYFGPGTRLLVL.

CDR3 in amino acids: CASSEFNRDSPLHF. In nucleotides, the CDR3 is TGTGCCAGCAGTGAATTCAACAGAGATTCACCCCTCCACTTT. The chain employs TRBV6-1 and TRBJ1-6; no reliable D call. The CDR3 length is 14 residues. Looked up from germline, CDR1 is MNHNS and CDR2 is SASEGT. V was cut by 2 bases and J by 8 bases, with 10 bases left in between.

The V and J genes are TRBV27 and TRBJ1-4; D gene ambiguous. CDR3 size: 14 residues. V lost 6 bases and J lost 6, with 14 bases in between. CDR1 and CDR2 (germline): MNHEY, SMNVEV (reference sequence). CDR3 amino acids: CASSEPGPYEKLFF. CDR3 nucleotides: TGTGCCAGCAGCGAACCCGGGCCCTATGAAAAACTGTTTTTT.

In this sample, this clone turned up a few times. The chain couples TRBV10-1 to TRBJ2-7; D tentatively reads TRBD1 or TRBD2 (6 bases each). CDR1 is WNHNN and CDR2 is SYGVQD in the germline V gene (reference sequence). CDR3 length equals 15 residues. The V end lost 3 bases, the J end lost 3 bases, and 15 bases lay between the germline ends. CDR3 DNA sequence: TGCGCCAGCAGTGATGGAACAGGGAGGTTCTACGAGCAGTACTTC. Translating it yields CASSDGTGRFYEQYF.

The V and J genes are TRBV11-2 and TRBJ1-2; 9 bases align to TRBD1. Germline trimming cut 4 bases from V and 4 bases from J; bases unmatched to any gene: 4. There are 14 residues in the CDR3. Germline V lookup: CDR1 SGHAT, CDR2 FQNNGV. The CDR3 bases are TGTGCCAGCAGCTCCGGGACAGGGACCTATGGCTACACCTTC. Translating gives CASSSGTGTYGYTF.

This rearrangement joins TRBV2 to TRBJ1-2; TRBD1 is a possible D gene (5 bases). The V gene's germline CDR1 is SNHLY and CDR2 FYNNEI. V lost 3 bases to trimming and J lost 5 bases, with 10 bases between them. This CDR3 spans 13 amino acids. The CDR3 DNA reads TGTGCCAGCAGTGAGGTGGGGCAATATGGCTACACCTTC. Its protein product is CASSEVGQYGYTF.

The rearrangement joins TRBV6-5 to TRBJ1-1; D is ambiguous. V was cut by 8 bases and J by 1 base, with 11 bases left in between. CDR1 and CDR2 from the germline V gene are MNHEY and SVGAGI. This CDR3 has 13 amino acids. CDR3 in DNA: TGTGCCAGCGGAGGAAACAGGAACACTGAAGCTTTCTTT. Residues: CASGGNRNTEAFF.

This clone was observed a single time. The rearrangement uses TRBV7-9 and TRBJ1-4, with D unresolved. Germline CDR1 and CDR2: SEHNR and FQNEAQ (reference sequence). The CDR3 totals 13 residues. Trimming pared 0 bases from V and 8 bases from J, leaving 7 bases between. This CDR3 is CASSLALMEKLFF. CDR3 DNA sequence: TGTGCCAGCAGCTTAGCCCTCATGGAAAAACTGTTTTTT.

The V call is TRBV19, the J call TRBJ1-1, with D tentatively TRBD1 (6 bases). CDR1 LNHDA and CDR2 SQIVND come from the germline V gene (reference sequence). The V and J ends lost 7 bases and 1 base respectively, with 13 bases between them. The CDR3 runs 14 residues. The CDR3 here is CASIYRATNTEAFF. The CDR3 region has the DNA TGTGCCAGTATTTACAGGGCAACGAACACTGAAGCTTTCTTT.

The chain carries TRBV24-1 and TRBJ1-5, with D perhaps TRBD1 (6 bases). The CDR3 is made up of 14 amino acids. Germline-derived CDR1 and CDR2 are KGHDR and SFDVKD. Trimming cost V 9 bases and J 5 bases, with 16 bases left between them. CDR3 sequence reads: CATEGRGADQPQHF. As DNA, the CDR3 is TGTGCCACCGAGGGGCGGGGGGCAGATCAGCCCCAGCATTTT.

The chain couples TRBV28 to TRBJ2-1; a weak D match, TRBD2 (6 bases). CDR3 length: 14 residues. The V gene's germline CDR1 is MDHEN and CDR2 SYDVKM. Trimming cost V 6 bases and J 4 bases, with 13 bases left between them. The CDR3 DNA reads as TGTGCCAGCAGCGTTAGCGGAAATTACAATGAGCAGTTCTTC. This codes for CASSVSGNYNEQFF.

The chain links TRBV7-2 to TRBJ2-1; D remains unclear. Per the germline V gene, CDR1 is SGHTA and CDR2 is FQGNSA. V lost 1 base to trimming and J lost 4 bases, with 8 bases between them. The CDR3 consists of 14 residues. CDR3 region: CASSLDPNYNEQFF. CDR3 in DNA: TGTGCCAGCAGCTTAGATCCCAATTACAATGAGCAGTTCTTC.

This chain connects TRBV5-1 to TRBJ2-7; 7 bases match TRBD1. CDR3 length equals 15 residues. Germline V gene lookup returns CDR1 SGHRS and CDR2 YFSETQ. V lost 5 bases to trimming and J lost 0 bases; unmatched junction nucleotides: 8. CDR3 loop: CASRQGGTSSYEQYF. The CDR3 region has the DNA TGCGCCAGCAGACAAGGGGGCACAAGCTCCTACGAGCAGTACTTC.

The chain employs TRBV19 and TRBJ1-1, with 8 bases aligning to TRBD1. CDR3 length: 11 amino acids. CDR1 and CDR2 (germline): LNHDA, SQIVND (reference sequence). Trimming cost V 5 bases and J 8 bases; bases outside gene matches: 1. CDR3 in DNA: TGTGCCAGTAGTCGGACAGGGGAAGCTTTCTTT. Amino acid sequence: CASSRTGEAFF.

This chain uses TRBV18 with TRBJ1-6, with 7 nucleotides matching TRBD1. Looked up from germline, CDR1 is KGHSH and CDR2 is LQKENI. Trimming took 3 bases from V and 8 from J; bases not matched to a gene: 10. The CDR3 is 16 residues long. CDR3 nucleotide sequence: TGTGCCAGCTCACCCAGTACAGGGGTCGCTGATTCACCCCTCCACTTT. This codes for CASSPSTGVADSPLHF.

The J gene is TRBJ2-1, the V gene TRBV11-2; 11 positions agree with TRBD1. The CDR3 contains 17 residues. The ends lost 3 bases at V and 3 bases at J; junction bases unmatched: 7. Per the germline V gene, CDR1 is SGHAT and CDR2 is FQNNGV. The CDR3 sequence: CASSLGGGTGGYNEQFF. For the CDR3, the DNA is TGTGCCAGCAGCTTGGGCGGTGGGACAGGGGGCTACAATGAGCAGTTCTTC.

The V gene is TRBV27, the J gene TRBJ1-2; tentative D call: TRBD1 (6 bases). The V end was cut by 8 bases, the J end by 6 bases, with 19 bases between. The CDR3 sequence is 14 residues long. The germline gives CDR1 MNHEY, CDR2 SMNVEV (reference sequence). The CDR3 coding sequence is TGTGCCAGCGGCTCTGGGTGGCAGGGGAATGGCTACACCTTC. Its translation is CASGSGWQGNGYTF.

The genes are TRBV27 and TRBJ2-7; D unresolved. Germline V lookup: CDR1 MNHEY, CDR2 SMNVEV (reference sequence). This CDR3 comprises 11 residues. Between the trimmed V and J ends, which lost 10 bases and 7 bases, there was a span of 14 bases. The DNA for the CDR3 is TGTGCCACCTCCATGGGGTATGAGCAGTACTTC. Protein: CATSMGYEQYF.

The chain is built from TRBV29-1 and TRBJ1-1; D remains unclear. V was pared by 1 base and J by 10 bases, with 13 bases between. This CDR3 region has 12 residues. CDR1 is SQVTM and CDR2 is ANQGSEA in the germline V gene. The CDR3 here is CSVEARPTVAFF. The CDR3 coding sequence is TGCAGCGTTGAAGCCAGGCCCACGGTAGCTTTCTTT.

The chain joins TRBV7-9 to TRBJ2-1; D is unresolved. Germline CDR1 and CDR2: SEHNR and FQNEAQ (reference sequence). The CDR3 runs 14 residues. Trimming stripped 3 bases from V and 2 bases from J, with 8 bases between. CDR3 in amino acids: CASSFRNPYNEQFF. CDR3 coding DNA: TGTGCCAGCAGCTTTAGAAACCCCTACAATGAGCAGTTCTTC.

V and J are TRBV19 and TRBJ1-6, with 9 bases lining up with TRBD1. The ends lost 6 bases at V and 10 bases at J; junction bases unmatched: 10. In germline, CDR1 is LNHDA, CDR2 SQIVND (reference sequence). The CDR3 loop spans 15 amino acids. CDR3 protein: CASSTQGTGRSPLHF. CDR3 nucleotide sequence: TGTGCCAGTAGCACACAGGGGACAGGGCGGTCACCCCTCCACTTT.

The gene calls are TRBV6-5 and TRBJ1-1, with a weak D call TRBD1 (6 bases). The CDR3 is 13 amino acids. Germline V gene data show CDR1 as MNHEY and CDR2 as SVGAGI. V was pared by 6 bases and J by 5 bases, with 13 bases between. The chain's CDR3 is CASSLTDRTEAFF. As DNA, the CDR3 is TGTGCCAGCAGCTTAACCGACAGGACTGAAGCTTTCTTT.

The chain employs TRBV3-1 (or the pseudogene TRBV3-2) and TRBJ1-2; D is undetermined. Trimming took 1 base from V and 1 from J, leaving 1 base between them. CDR1 is LGHDT and CDR2 is YNNKEL in the germline V gene (reference sequence). The CDR3 length is 12 residues. CDR3 sequence (DNA): TGTGCCAGCAGCCAAGTTAACTATGGCTACACCTTC. Protein: CASSQVNYGYTF.

CDR3 coding DNA: TGTGCCAGCAGCTTAGGTTTCAGTAACCCAGGCTACACCTTC. This translates into CASSLGFSNPGYTF. V usage is TRBV11-2 and J usage is TRBJ1-2; no reliable D call. V lost 1 base to trimming and J lost 8 bases, with 14 bases between them. The CDR3 is 14 amino acids. Looked up from germline, CDR1 is SGHAT and CDR2 is FQNNGV.